This T cell receptor (beta chain) was profiled in a study of T cell responses to AZD1222 COVID-19 vaccine. Profiled with immunoSEQ multiplex PCR; TCRdb holds only in-frame clones, not every one. The repertoire holds some 65,000 clones, with approximately 79% as singletons. Per the germline V gene, CDR1 is SGDLS and CDR2 is YYNGEE. The CDR3 extends over 16 amino acids. Germline trimming cut 0 bases from V and 3 bases from J; bases unmatched to any gene: 5. The rearrangement joins TRBV9 to TRBJ2-3; 9 bases map to TRBD2. This receptor was identified in an adult in good health. Sequenced here: peripheral blood, sampled on day 0 of MenACWY control vaccination. The CDR3 nucleotides read TGTGCCAGCAGCGTAGGTCCAGCGGGAGGTACAGATACGCAGTATTTT. Residues: CASSVGPAGGTDTQYF.